This TCR beta chain was sequenced in a study of graft-versus-host responses after intestinal transplantation. On the study more broadly: Each transplant was multivisceral, liver-intestinal, or isolated intestinal. Every recipient underwent anti-thymocyte globulin induction, then tacrolimus and steroids for roughly three years. Points from the study as a whole: Individuals carrying graft-donor T cell macrochimerism showed high graft-versus-host to host-versus-graft clonal ratios in allografts. Some GvH clones were seen earlier in gut or blood, suggesting intestinal origin.

Concerning this clone: Its target is unknown.

The CDR3 extends over 15 amino acids. The V end was cut by 5 bases, the J end by 3 bases, with 16 bases between. Per the germline V gene, CDR1 is SQVTM and CDR2 is ANQGSEA. The method was immunoSEQ multiplex PCR; TCRdb's version includes in-frame clones alone and lacks a portion of them. The data contain approximately 85,000 clones, 91% of them seen just once; the ten biggest clones take up around 7.6%. The chain couples TRBV29-1 to TRBJ2-2, with D possibly matching TRBD1 (5 bases). The TCR originated in a human donor who was the organ donor for an intestinal transplant. This specimen consisted of unstimulated CD8+ T cells sorted from spleen or lymph node cells, obtained before transplant. The CDR3 bases are TGCAGCGTTCTGATAGGGGTGGGCGACACCGGGGAGCTGTTTTTT. It specifies CSVLIGVGDTGELFF.